The 20 T cell receptor beta chains listed next were all sequenced from one sample in a study of T cells in women clearing cervical HPV infection. Sequenced by immunoSEQ multiplex PCR; TCRdb stores in-frame clones only, minus some. This table lists around 20,000 clones. The sample was blood buffy coat. The origin of the receptors is a woman aged 18 to 75 with a cervical HPV16 infection that either progressed to CIN3+ or cleared (not recorded which).

As concerns this clone: The sequence runs out 3 residues before the end of the CDR3; the remainder is reconstructed from the germline J gene. The chain combines TRBV11-2 with TRBJ2-3; 7 bases align to TRBD2. The germline V gene has CDR1 SGHAT and CDR2 FQNNGV. Trimming cost V 6 bases and J 3 bases; bases outside gene matches: 9. This CDR3 has 15 residues. The CDR3 sequence is CASSFGLGITDTQYF. The CDR3 DNA, read in part, is TGTGCCAGCAGTTTCGGACTAGGGATAACAGATACG. Full variable domain (remainder filled in from reference TRBV11-2 and TRBJ2-3): EAGVAQSPRYKIIEKRQSVAFWCNPISGHATLYWYQQILGQGPKLLIQFQNNGVVDDSQLPKDRFSAERLKGVDSTLKIQPAKLEDSAVYLCASSFGLGITDTQYFGPGTRLTVL.

A word on this clone: The DNA ends 3 residues before the CDR3 does, and the rest of the CDR3 is filled in from the germline J gene. This chain joins TRBV19 and TRBJ2-3; 9 nucleotides align to TRBD1. This CDR3 has 16 amino acids. The germline V gene has CDR1 LNHDA and CDR2 SQIVND (reference sequence). Losses at the gene ends were 0 bases for V and 6 bases for J; bases not matched to a gene: 7. Incomplete CDR3 DNA: TGTGCCAGTAGTATAGATCGGGGACAGGGTACCGATACG. It is translated as CASSIDRGQGTDT. In full, the CDR3 reads CASSIDRGQGTDTQYF.

Regarding this clone: The CDR3 extends 3 residues past the end of the read, so its final part is completed from the germline J gene. The V and J genes are TRBV7-9 and TRBJ2-3; D possibly matches TRBD1 or TRBD2 (5 bases each). Germline CDR1 is SEHNR and CDR2 is FQNEAQ (reference sequence). This CDR3 has 14 amino acids. CDR3: CASSLGGVVETQYF. The covered CDR3 bases are TGTGCCAGCAGCTTAGGAGGGGTGGTAGAGACG.

Worth noting for this clone: The read stops 3 residues short of the end of the CDR3; the missing end is completed from the germline J gene. The rearrangement uses TRBV5-1 and TRBJ2-5; 10 bases agree with TRBD1. The CDR3 spans 14 residues. The germline V gene has CDR1 SGHRS and CDR2 YFSETQ. CDR3 in amino acids: CASSSSRDRGTQYF. The covered CDR3 bases are TGCGCCAGCAGCAGCTCCCGGGACAGGGGTACC.

Details on this clone: The read ends 3 residues shy of where the CDR3 ends; the end is completed using the germline J gene. The chain employs TRBV30 and TRBJ2-3; the D gene is possibly TRBD2 (7 bases). The ends were cut back, 2 bases at V and 2 bases at J, with 14 bases in the middle. CDR1 is GTSNPN and CDR2 is SVGIG in the germline V gene (reference sequence). The CDR3 runs 15 residues. The DNA read from the CDR3 is TGTGCCTGGAGTTACGGGGGGCCCAACACAGATACG. This codes for CAWSYGGPNTDT. The full-length CDR3 reads as CAWSYGGPNTDTQYF.

On this clone: The CDR3 end is not reached by the read, which stops 3 residues before it; the germline J gene fills it in. The chain links TRBV7-9 to TRBJ1-2, with no clear D. CDR1 and CDR2 from the germline V gene are SEHNR and FQNEAQ (reference sequence). CDR3 length equals 15 residues. The part of the CDR3 DNA that was read is TGTGCCAGCAGCGAACTGGCGGGGAAGGCAGATACC. Protein sequence: CASSELAGKADT. The entire CDR3 reads CASSELAGKADTYTF.

With respect to this clone: The read gets to within 3 residues of the CDR3 end, and the germline J gene fills in the rest. The chain links TRBV7-3 to TRBJ2-3; D unresolved. Germline CDR1 SGHTA, CDR2 FQGTGA. The CDR3 length is 13 residues. Here the CDR3 reads CASSQTAGQPQYF. The part of the CDR3 DNA that was read is TGTGCCAGCAGCCAAACCGCAGGTCAGCCG.

As concerns this clone: The read ends 3 residues early relative to the CDR3; the germline J gene fills the gap. This chain links TRBV4-2 with TRBJ1-1; D possibly corresponds to TRBD1 (6 bases). Germline V gene data show CDR1 as LGHNA and CDR2 as YNFKEQ. This CDR3 has 16 residues. The V gene lost 2 bases and the J gene lost 0 bases, with 13 bases spanning the gap. CDR3 loop: CASSQISGAMNTEAFF. The CDR3 bases that were read are TGTGCCAGCAGCCAAATTTCAGGGGCCATGAACACTGAA.

About this clone itself: The read ends 3 residues shy of where the CDR3 ends; the end is completed using the germline J gene. V usage is TRBV18 and J usage is TRBJ2-5; D may be TRBD2 (6 bases). The CDR3 contains 14 residues. Per the germline V gene, CDR1 is KGHSH and CDR2 is LQKENI. The sequenced CDR3 bases are TGTGCCAGCTCACCGGGACTGGCGGCAGATACC. Its protein is CASSPGLAADT. The full CDR3 protein is CASSPGLAADTQYF. The whole variable domain, remainder taken from reference TRBV18 and TRBJ2-5, is NAGVMQNPRHLVRRRGQEARLRCSPMKGHSHVYWYRQLPEEGLKFMVYLQKENIIDESGMPKERFSAEFPKEGPSILRIQQVVRGDSAAYFCASSPGLAADTQYFGPGTRLLVL.

Turning to this clone: The read terminates 3 residues ahead of where the CDR3 ends, so the germline J gene completes it. The chain carries TRBV7-6 and TRBJ1-1, with TRBD1 as a possible D gene (6 bases). Germline lookup yields CDR1 SGHVS and CDR2 FNYEAQ. Trimming took 5 bases from V and 1 from J, leaving 11 bases between them. The CDR3 runs 14 residues. CDR3 region: CASSATTGNTEAFF. CDR3 DNA (partial): TGTGCCAGCAGCGCCACGACAGGGAACACTGAA.

To note about this clone: Read sequence stops 3 residues before the CDR3 end, and the germline J gene provides the missing end. The J gene is TRBJ1-3, the V gene TRBV20-1; D is unresolved. The germline V gene has CDR1 DFQATT and CDR2 SNEGSKA (reference sequence). V lost 0 bases and J 4 bases, leaving 10 bases between the germline ends. CDR3 length equals 14 residues. The CDR3 sequence: CSAREAQRGNTIYF. The sequenced CDR3 bases are TGCAGTGCTAGAGAGGCCCAAAGAGGAAACACC.

Details on this clone: The read is 3 residues too short to cover the CDR3 end, so that end is filled in from the germline J gene. The V gene is TRBV7-3, the J gene TRBJ2-5; maybe TRBD2 (5 bases). This CDR3 is built from 13 residues. V lost 2 bases to trimming and J lost 5 bases, with 9 bases between them. Germline CDR1 is SGHTA and CDR2 is FQGTGA. The chain's CDR3 is CASSLPGMETQYF. CDR3 DNA (partial): TGTGCCAGCAGCTTACCGGGGATGGAGACC.

On this clone: The read ends 3 residues shy of where the CDR3 ends; the end is completed using the germline J gene. The rearrangement links TRBV4-1 to TRBJ1-2; possibly TRBD1 for D (5 bases). The CDR3 consists of 13 residues. The V end was cut by 4 bases, the J end by 3 bases, with 9 bases between. From germline, CDR1 is MGHRA and CDR2 YSYEKL. CDR3 DNA (partial): TGCGCCAGCAGCCGGAGGGGTGACTATGGC. It translates to CASSRRGDYG. The entire CDR3 is CASSRRGDYGYTF.

As concerns this clone: Sequencing ends 3 residues short of the CDR3 end; the germline J gene provides the rest. The chain uses TRBV19 and TRBJ2-2; TRBD1 is a possible D gene (6 bases). The CDR3 has 14 residues. Germline assignment: CDR1 LNHDA and CDR2 SQIVND (reference sequence). Here the CDR3 reads CASSPTGQNSPLFF. Incomplete CDR3 DNA: TGTGCCAGTAGCCCAACGGGACAAAATTCACCG.

Worth noting for this clone: The read ends 3 residues early relative to the CDR3; the germline J gene fills the gap. The chain joins TRBV7-2 to TRBJ1-6, with D possibly matching TRBD1 (6 bases). The V and J ends lost 1 base and 9 bases respectively, with 10 bases between them. CDR1 is SGHTA, CDR2 FQGNSA, per germline. The CDR3 totals 14 residues. The CDR3 loop is CASSLEQGPSPLHF. The sequenced CDR3 bases are TGTGCCAGCAGCTTAGAACAGGGACCTTCACCC.

Points on this clone: The read finishes 3 residues shy of the CDR3 end, and the germline J gene is used to complete it. V and J are TRBV20-1 and TRBJ1-5; a weak D match, TRBD1 (6 bases). Trimming left V 7 bases short and J 1 base short, with 11 bases between. Germline CDR1 DFQATT, CDR2 SNEGSKA (reference sequence). CDR3 length: 13 amino acids. The sequenced part of the CDR3 DNA is TGCAGTGTCCGGACAGCGAGCAATCAGCCC. Translated, it gives CSVRTASNQP. The full CDR3 protein reads CSVRTASNQPQHF.

As to this clone: The read comes to an end 3 residues before the CDR3 does, leaving the germline J gene to fill in the end. The chain uses TRBV2 and TRBJ2-3; 12 bases match TRBD2. The CDR3 covers 15 residues. Trimming took 6 bases from V and 4 from J; bases not matched to a gene: 5. The germline V gene has CDR1 SNHLY and CDR2 FYNNEI. CDR3 bases read: TGTGCCAGCAGGGATCGACTAGCGGGGGCAGATACG. Encoded protein: CASRDRLAGADT. The entire CDR3 protein is CASRDRLAGADTQYF.

Details on this clone: The missing CDR3 end, 3 residues past where the read stops, is filled in from the germline J gene. The chain uses TRBV19 and TRBJ2-4; D gene unclear. Germline CDR1 and CDR2: LNHDA and SQIVND (reference sequence). CDR3 length equals 16 residues. CDR3 amino acids: CASSEYPGVPLYGQYF. CDR3 DNA (partial): TGTGCCAGTAGTGAATACCCAGGCGTGCCCCTCTATGGT. The whole variable domain, filled in from reference TRBV19 and TRBJ2-4, reads DGGITQSPKYLFRKEGQNVTLSCEQNLNHDAMYWYRQDPGQGLRLIYYSQIVNDFQKGDIAEGYSVSREKKESFPLTVTSAQKNPTAFYLCASSEYPGVPLYGQYFGAGTRLSVL.

In regard to this clone: The read terminates 3 residues ahead of where the CDR3 ends, so the germline J gene completes it. The J gene is TRBJ1-6, the V gene TRBV7-9; the match to TRBD1 covers 8 bases. The CDR3 totals 15 residues. The J segment lost 9 bases and the V segment lost 2 bases, leaving 6 bases of the junction unmatched. Germline CDR1 and CDR2: SEHNR and FQNEAQ (reference sequence). The sequenced CDR3 bases are TGTGCCAGCAGCTTACCCAGGGGGCTGAGTTCACCC. It codes for CASSLPRGLSSP. The whole CDR3 sequence is CASSLPRGLSSPLHF.

A word on this clone: The read comes to an end 3 residues before the CDR3 does, leaving the germline J gene to fill in the end. This sequence joins TRBV6-1 and TRBJ2-4; TRBD1 agrees at 9 bases. CDR1 is MNHNS, CDR2 SASEGT, per germline. The ends lost 0 bases at V and 0 bases at J; junction bases unmatched: 6. The CDR3 runs 18 residues. The part of the CDR3 DNA that was read is TGTGCCAGCAGTGAAGCGACGGACAGGGGATTAGCCAAAAACATT. This translates into CASSEATDRGLAKNI. The entire CDR3 sequence reads CASSEATDRGLAKNIQYF.